The present TCR beta chain was sequenced within a study of blood T cells in healthy people across ages. Study-level findings and limits: There was a strong correlation between TCR beta diversity and naive T cell percentage. Versus aged donors, long-lived donors had higher diversity and more naive CD4+ cells.

Every donor provided approximately 9.2 milliliters of peripheral blood. For the second PCR, which ran for about 7 to 11 cycles, a sample-barcoded 5' primer and a J-beta primer mix were used. Each cDNA molecule carried a tag from a template-switch adaptor that contained 12 random nucleotides. TCRdb called the 5' RACE reads again in MiXCR, with one record for every CDR3 protein. The profile shows 790,000 or so distinct CDR3 sequences, about half of them singletons. This clonotype was counted a few times. The antigen is undetermined. This clonotype was obtained from a man aged 80 or over in good health. Material: blood.

The CDR3 DNA reads TGTGCCAGCAGTATCGGACTAGCCGAGGCGGAGCAGTACTTC. Protein: CASSIGLAEAEQYF. The chain joins TRBV6-1 to TRBJ2-4; 8 bases match TRBD2. CDR3 length equals 14 residues. Germline assignment: CDR1 MNHNS and CDR2 SASEGT. Trimming removed 5 bases from V and 13 bases from J; junction bases left unmatched: 13.